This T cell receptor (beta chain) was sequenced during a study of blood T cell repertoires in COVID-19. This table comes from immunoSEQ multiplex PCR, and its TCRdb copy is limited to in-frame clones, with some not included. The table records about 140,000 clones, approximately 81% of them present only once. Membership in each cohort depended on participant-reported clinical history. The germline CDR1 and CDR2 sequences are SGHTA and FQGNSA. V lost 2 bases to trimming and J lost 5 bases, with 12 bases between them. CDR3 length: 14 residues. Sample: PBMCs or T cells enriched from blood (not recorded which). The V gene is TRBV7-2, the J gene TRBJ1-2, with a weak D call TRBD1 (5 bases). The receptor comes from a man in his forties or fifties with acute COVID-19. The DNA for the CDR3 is TGTGCCAGCAGCTTACAGGGCAGTGGTTATGGCTACACCTTC. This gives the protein CASSLQGSGYGYTF.